The 5 T cell receptor beta chains listed next were all sequenced from one sample in a study of control samples from healthy donors and cancer patients. Profiling relied on immunoSEQ multiplex PCR, and the TCRdb table lists in-frame clones only, not all of them. This repertoire shows just over 80,000 clones, under 90% found once; its top ten account for around 6%. What was sequenced was blood. These receptors originate from a man aged 50 or older in good health.

This CDR3 reads CASGCRHPYEQYF. CDR3 coding DNA: TGTGCTAGTGGTTGTAGGCACCCCTACGAGCAGTACTTC. The rearrangement joins TRBV12-5 to TRBJ2-7; D unresolved. In germline, CDR1 is LGHNT, CDR2 FRNRAP. CDR3 length equals 13 residues. The V end was cut by 4 bases, the J end by 2 bases, with 9 bases between. Together with reference TRBV12-5 and TRBJ2-7, the CDR3 gives the full variable domain: DARVTQTPRHKVTEMGQEVTMRCQPILGHNTVFWYRQTMMQGLELLAYFRNRAPLDDSGMPKDRFSAEMPDATLATLKIQPSEPRDSAVYFCASGCRHPYEQYFGPGTRLTVT.

The chain is built from TRBV7-9 and TRBJ1-4; D remains unclear. Per germline, CDR1 SEHNR and CDR2 FQNEAQ (reference sequence). The germline V and J ends were trimmed by 5 bases and 3 bases, with 16 bases remaining between them. The CDR3 has 16 residues. Written as DNA, the CDR3 is TGTGCCAGCAGCCCCCTAGGGTTCGTGGCTAATGAAAAACTGTTTTTT. Translated, it gives CASSPLGFVANEKLFF.

CDR3: CASTQQNQPQHF. Written as DNA, the CDR3 is TGTGCCAGCACTCAGCAAAATCAGCCCCAGCATTTT. This chain uses TRBV6-6 with TRBJ1-5; D unclear. The CDR3 covers 12 residues. The germline V gene encodes CDR1 MNHNY and CDR2 SVGAGI (reference sequence). V lost 7 bases to trimming and J lost 4 bases, with 8 bases between them.

This sequence joins TRBV19 and TRBJ2-2; TRBD1 or TRBD2 may be the D gene (6 bases each). The ends were cut back, 0 bases at V and 0 bases at J, with 11 bases in the middle. CDR1 is LNHDA and CDR2 is SQIVND in the germline V gene (reference sequence). The CDR3 spans 17 residues. In DNA form, the CDR3 reads TGTGCCAGTAGTATAGATAGGGGGGTCGCGAACACCGGGGAGCTGTTTTTT. Translation gives CASSIDRGVANTGELFF.

The chain joins TRBV27 to TRBJ2-2, with D possibly being TRBD1 or TRBD2 (5 bases each). Trimming pared 1 base from V and 2 bases from J, leaving 8 bases between. Germline CDR1 is MNHEY and CDR2 is SMNVEV (reference sequence). CDR3 length: 15 residues. CDR3 coding DNA: TGTGCCAGCAGTTTATTAGGGGACAACACCGGGGAGCTGTTTTTT. This sequence encodes CASSLLGDNTGELFF.